Below, 19 T cell receptor beta chains from the same sample are listed, as sequenced in a study of blood T cell repertoires in COVID-19. Profiled with immunoSEQ multiplex PCR; TCRdb holds only in-frame clones, not every one. The sample lists tens of thousands of clones; about 85% were seen once. The source material was peripheral blood. These TCRs come from a human donor in a cohort sampled during active COVID-19.

CDR3 protein: CASSVLPTGTAYGYTF. Here the CDR3 DNA reads TGTGCCAGCAGTGTACTTCCGACCGGGACAGCGTATGGCTACACCTTC. The chain combines TRBV28 with TRBJ1-2; TRBD1 agrees at 7 bases. Germline V CDR1 and CDR2: MDHEN, SYDVKM. CDR3 length equals 16 residues. Germline trimming cut 5 bases from V and 5 bases from J; bases unmatched to any gene: 14.

This clone is medium-sized in the sample. The chain is built from TRBV4-3 and TRBJ1-4; TRBD1 matches at 7 bases. V gave up 1 base and J gave up 5 bases; unmatched junction bases: 7. CDR1 and CDR2 from the germline V gene are LGHNA and YSLEER. This CDR3 has 16 residues. CDR3: CASSQVSGGANEKLFF. The CDR3, as DNA: TGCGCCAGCAGCCAAGTGTCAGGGGGTGCGAATGAAAAACTGTTTTTT.

This clone has just a few counts. The V gene is TRBV29-1, the J gene TRBJ2-7, with D perhaps matching TRBD2 (6 bases). Germline V gene sequence: CDR1 SQVTM, CDR2 ANQGSEA. The CDR3 is 14 residues long. V was shortened by 4 bases and J by 0 bases, with 13 bases between the two germline ends. In nucleotides, the CDR3 is TGCAGCGTTGTTGGCGGGACGGTCTCCTACGAGCAGTACTTC. Its translation: CSVVGGTVSYEQYF.

The chain is built from TRBV11-3 and TRBJ2-3, with TRBD2 identical over 7 bases. Germline CDR1 reads SGHNT; CDR2 reads YENEEA. The length of the CDR3 is 16 residues. V lost 5 bases to trimming and J lost 3 bases; unmatched junction nucleotides: 11. The chain's CDR3 is CASSPETSTGTDTQYF. The CDR3 DNA is TGTGCCAGCAGCCCGGAGACTAGCACGGGTACAGATACGCAGTATTTT.

The rearrangement links TRBV9 to TRBJ2-2; unclear D gene. Trimming cost V 4 bases and J 2 bases, with 3 bases left between them. Germline V gene lookup returns CDR1 SGDLS and CDR2 YYNGEE. This CDR3 spans 12 amino acids. The CDR3 loop is CASSLNTGELFF. The CDR3 DNA sequence: TGTGCCAGCAGCCTCAACACCGGGGAGCTGTTTTTT.

Notes on this clone: Other DNA sequences of this sample code for an identical CDR3. The rearrangement links TRBV6-5 to TRBJ2-7; D is possibly TRBD1 (5 bases). V lost 2 bases and J lost 1, with 6 bases in between. Germline values: CDR1 MNHEY, CDR2 SVGAGI. The CDR3 is 13 amino acids. CDR3 region: CASSYDSSYEQYF. The CDR3, as DNA: TGTGCCAGCAGTTACGACAGTTCCTACGAGCAGTACTTC.

The J gene is TRBJ2-7, the V gene TRBV3-1 (or the pseudogene TRBV3-2); a possible D gene is TRBD2 (6 bases). Trimming cost V 6 bases and J 2 bases, with 14 bases left between them. This CDR3 is built from 14 residues. Germline CDR1 is LGHDT and CDR2 is YNNKEL (reference sequence). In nucleotides, the CDR3 is TGTGCCAGCAGTCGCGGGAAAACCACCTACGAGCAGTACTTC. It encodes CASSRGKTTYEQYF.

V gene TRBV2 combines with J gene TRBJ2-5; 16 bases agree with TRBD2. The CDR3 has 16 residues. With 6 bases clipped from V and 3 bases from J, the junction kept 4 bases outside the gene matches. In germline, CDR1 is SNHLY, CDR2 FYNNEI. CDR3 sequence (DNA): TGTGCCAGCAGCCCCGGGACTAGCGGGGGGGAAGAGACCCAGTACTTC. This translates into CASSPGTSGGEETQYF.

The gene calls are TRBV9 and TRBJ2-5, with 9 bases that match TRBD1. The V gene's germline CDR1 is SGDLS and CDR2 YYNGEE. V lost 2 bases to trimming and J lost 7 bases; unmatched junction nucleotides: 6. The CDR3 length is 14 residues. The CDR3 sequence is CASSVTDRGTTQYF. Here the CDR3 DNA reads TGTGCCAGCAGCGTTACGGACAGGGGAACGACCCAGTACTTC.

This rearrangement joins TRBV7-9 to TRBJ2-3; D gene unclear. CDR3 length equals 16 residues. V lost 2 bases to trimming and J lost 0 bases, with 12 bases between them. Germline V gene sequence: CDR1 SEHNR, CDR2 FQNEAQ (reference sequence). The CDR3 nucleotides read TGTGCCAGCAGCTTATTGCCAGGTGCTAGCACAGATACGCAGTATTTT. Translation: CASSLLPGASTDTQYF.

The chain couples TRBV10-3 to TRBJ1-1; tentative D call: TRBD1 (5 bases). CDR1 ENHRY and CDR2 SYGVKD come from the germline V gene. CDR3 length: 12 amino acids. V dropped 2 bases and J dropped 11 bases, with 12 bases sitting between them. The CDR3 region has the DNA TGTGCCATCAGTGAGGTAGGGGCTCTCGCTTTCTTT. Translation gives CAISEVGALAFF.

This clone was recorded once. The V and J genes are TRBV5-1 and TRBJ2-1, with TRBD2 identical over 8 bases. This CDR3 is 14 amino acids long. Germline V gene data show CDR1 as SGHRS and CDR2 as YFSETQ. V shed 4 bases and J 10 bases; nucleotides not matched to a gene: 10. The DNA of the CDR3 is TGCGCCAGCAGCCTCACCATTTTAGCGGGAGAGCAGTTCTTC. Translation: CASSLTILAGEQFF.

The V call is TRBV5-1, the J call TRBJ1-4; TRBD1 matches at 7 bases. Germline V lookup: CDR1 SGHRS, CDR2 YFSETQ. This CDR3 contains 13 residues. V was clipped by 6 bases and J by 8 bases; unmatched bases: 7. The CDR3 coding sequence is TGCGCCAGCAAGACAGGGACGGAAGAAAAACTGTTTTTT. Protein sequence: CASKTGTEEKLFF.

The chain couples TRBV7-2 to TRBJ1-2, with a weak D call TRBD1 (6 bases). CDR3 size: 15 residues. CDR1 SGHTA and CDR2 FQGNSA come from the germline V gene. V shed 1 base and J shed 1 base, with 10 bases lying between them. CDR3 residues: CASSLVAGDNYGYTF. In DNA form, the CDR3 reads TGTGCCAGCAGCTTAGTCGCAGGGGATAACTATGGCTACACCTTC.

This clone was seen only once. The chain is built from TRBV19 and TRBJ2-1; 10 bases line up with TRBD1. This CDR3 has 12 residues. The J segment lost 9 bases and the V segment lost 10 bases, leaving 6 bases of the junction unmatched. CDR1 and CDR2 from the germline V gene are LNHDA and SQIVND (reference sequence). The CDR3, as DNA: TGTGCCACCTCGACAGGGGGCGGTGAGCAGTTCTTC. Its translation: CATSTGGGEQFF.

This clone showed up just a few times. The CDR3 DNA sequence: TGCAGTGGGATCACAGGCTACGAGCAGTACTTC. It is translated as CSGITGYEQYF. The chain carries TRBV20-1 and TRBJ2-7; a possible D gene is TRBD1 (5 bases). This CDR3 is built from 11 residues. Germline CDR1 and CDR2: DFQATT and SNEGSKA (reference sequence). V was pared by 7 bases and J by 3 bases, with 10 bases between.

This chain uses TRBV4-1 with TRBJ1-5; the D is unclear. Deletions cut 0 bases from V and 2 bases from J, with 11 bases between. Germline V lookup: CDR1 MGHRA, CDR2 YSYEKL. The length of the CDR3 is 16 residues. Here the CDR3 reads CASSQDGGIGNQPQHF. CDR3 DNA: TGCGCCAGCAGCCAAGACGGAGGGATTGGCAATCAGCCCCAGCATTTT.

The rearrangement links TRBV5-1 to TRBJ2-7, with TRBD2 as a possible D gene (6 bases). CDR1 is SGHRS, CDR2 YFSETQ, per germline. The V end was cut by 0 bases, the J end by 2 bases, with 9 bases between. The CDR3 is made up of 14 amino acids. CDR3 loop: CASSLGPSAYEQYF. CDR3 in DNA: TGCGCCAGCAGCTTGGGGCCTAGCGCCTACGAGCAGTACTTC.

J is TRBJ2-3 and V is TRBV7-2; weak D call: TRBD2 (6 bases). Trimming stripped 0 bases from V and 6 bases from J, with 22 bases between. The CDR3 has 18 amino acids. Per the germline V gene, CDR1 is SGHTA and CDR2 is FQGNSA. The chain's CDR3 is CASSLAWPIAARGDTQYF. Written as DNA, the CDR3 is TGTGCCAGCAGCTTAGCTTGGCCTATAGCGGCAAGAGGGGATACGCAGTATTTT.